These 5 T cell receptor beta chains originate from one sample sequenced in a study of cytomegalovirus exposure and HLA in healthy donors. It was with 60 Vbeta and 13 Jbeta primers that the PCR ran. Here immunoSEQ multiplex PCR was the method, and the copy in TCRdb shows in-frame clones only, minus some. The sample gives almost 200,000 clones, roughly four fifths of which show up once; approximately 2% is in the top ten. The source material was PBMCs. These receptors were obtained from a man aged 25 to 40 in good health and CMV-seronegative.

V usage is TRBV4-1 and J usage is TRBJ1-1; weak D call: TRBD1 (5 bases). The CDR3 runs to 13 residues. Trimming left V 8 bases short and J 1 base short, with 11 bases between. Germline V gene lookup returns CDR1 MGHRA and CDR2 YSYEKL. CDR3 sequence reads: CASGRGGNTEAFF. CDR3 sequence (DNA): TGCGCCAGCGGTCGGGGGGGGAACACTGAAGCTTTCTTT.

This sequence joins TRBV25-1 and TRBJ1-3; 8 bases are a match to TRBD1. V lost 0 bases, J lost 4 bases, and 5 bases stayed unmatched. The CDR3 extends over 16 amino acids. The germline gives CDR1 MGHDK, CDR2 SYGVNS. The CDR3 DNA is TGTGCCAGCAGTGAATATGCCAGGGGGCTAGGAAACACCATATATTTT. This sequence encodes CASSEYARGLGNTIYF.

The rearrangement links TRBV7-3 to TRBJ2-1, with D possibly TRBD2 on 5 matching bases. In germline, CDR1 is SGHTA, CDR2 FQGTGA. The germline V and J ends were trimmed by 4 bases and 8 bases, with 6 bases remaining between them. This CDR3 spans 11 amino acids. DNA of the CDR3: TGTGCCAGCAGCTCTAGCTATGAGCAGTTCTTC. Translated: CASSSSYEQFF.

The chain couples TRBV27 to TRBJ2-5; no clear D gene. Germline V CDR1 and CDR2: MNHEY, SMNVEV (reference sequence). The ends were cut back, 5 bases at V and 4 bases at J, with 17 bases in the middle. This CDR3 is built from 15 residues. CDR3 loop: CASSPLPWAPETQYF. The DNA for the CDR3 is TGTGCCAGCAGTCCCCTTCCCTGGGCCCCAGAGACCCAGTACTTC.

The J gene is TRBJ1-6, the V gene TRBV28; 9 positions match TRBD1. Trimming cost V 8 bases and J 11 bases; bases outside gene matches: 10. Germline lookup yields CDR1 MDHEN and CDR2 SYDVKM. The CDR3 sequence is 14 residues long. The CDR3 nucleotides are TGTGCCAGCGCCAAAGTGACAGGGGGTACACCCCTCCACTTT. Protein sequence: CASAKVTGGTPLHF.